The source of this T cell receptor beta chain is a study of blood T cell repertoires in COVID-19. Study at large: The study drew acute and convalescent COVID-19 samples from the United States, Italy and Spain.

With 4 bases removed from V and 6 bases from J, the gap between germline ends came to 12 bases. The CDR3 is 13 residues long. CDR1 SGHNT and CDR2 YYREEE come from the germline V gene (reference sequence). Assay used: immunoSEQ multiplex PCR; TCRdb lists only in-frame clones, some missing. The data hold roughly 290,000 clones, with around 86% observed a single time. Sequenced: peripheral blood. V usage is TRBV5-4 and J usage is TRBJ2-3; D might be TRBD2 (6 bases). The sequence derives from a woman aged 25-40 years who had recovered from COVID-19. Written as DNA, the CDR3 is TGTGCCAGCAGCGAGGAGGGTATGGATACGCAGTATTTT. Its protein is CASSEEGMDTQYF.